Below are 25 T cell receptor beta chains sequenced from a single sample in a study of T-cell memory formation after mild COVID-19. In TCRdb, the 5' RACE reads were re-called with MiXCR into one record per CDR3 protein. The sample lists some 600,000 distinct CDR3 sequences; around 16% were seen once. The sample was PBMCs or a T cell subset sorted from them (not recorded which). The receptor source for this set is an adult woman who had mild COVID-19 (a few samples of this study predate the infection). Cell type and time point are not known.

There are a few counts of this clonotype. The chain's CDR3 is CASSLRDRASGELFF. The DNA of the CDR3 is TGTGCCAGCAGCCTCCGGGACAGGGCGTCCGGGGAGCTGTTTTTT. The chain is built from TRBV7-8 and TRBJ2-2; 9 bases match TRBD1. The germline V gene encodes CDR1 SGHVS and CDR2 FQNEAQ. The length of the CDR3 is 15 residues. The J segment lost 6 bases and the V segment lost 5 bases, leaving 7 bases of the junction unmatched.

This clonotype was observed a few times. The chain links TRBV4-1 to TRBJ2-5, with 9 bases matching TRBD2. The CDR3 spans 17 residues. Per germline, CDR1 MGHRA and CDR2 YSYEKL. J was trimmed by 2 bases and V by 0 bases; bases with no gene match: 7. CDR3 in amino acids: CASSQESASGIQETQYF. The CDR3 nucleotides are TGCGCCAGCAGCCAAGAGTCGGCTAGCGGGATACAAGAGACCCAGTACTTC.

The genes are TRBV21-1 and TRBJ2-1; the table names TRBD1, a call not compared with the DNA. TRBV21-1 is listed as a pseudogene. The CDR3 is 15 residues long. The CDR3 reads CASSLMGGVGNEQFF. CDR3 sequence (DNA): TGTGCCAGCAGCCTAATGGGGGGAGTTGGTAATGAGCAGTTCTTC.

This clonotype appeared a few times. The chain carries TRBV7-9 and TRBJ2-3, with D possibly TRBD1 on 5 matching bases. V lost 5 bases to trimming and J lost 2 bases, with 17 bases between them. The V gene's germline CDR1 is SEHNR and CDR2 FQNEAQ (reference sequence). CDR3 length: 16 amino acids. The CDR3 bases are TGTGCCAGCAGCCTAGGGGTGGTACAGACCACAGATACGCAGTATTTT. Protein sequence: CASSLGVVQTTDTQYF. The whole variable domain, remainder taken from reference TRBV7-9 and TRBJ2-3, is DTGVSQNPRHKITKRGQNVTFRCDPISEHNRLYWYRQTLGQGPEFLTYFQNEAQLEKSRLLSDRFSAERPKGSFSTLEIQRTEQGDSAMYLCASSLGVVQTTDTQYFGPGTRLTVL.

This clonotype was picked up a small number of times. This chain links TRBV6-5 with TRBJ1-1, with 9 nucleotides matching TRBD1. CDR1 is MNHEY, CDR2 SVGAGI, per germline. CDR3 length equals 14 residues. V trimming: 5 bases; J trimming: 6 bases; junction bases outside the gene matches: 7. The DNA for the CDR3 is TGTGCCAGCAGTCACGGGACAGGGATCGCTGAAGCTTTCTTT. It is translated as CASSHGTGIAEAFF.

This clonotype came up a few times. V gene TRBV3-1 combines with J gene TRBJ1-6; D gene uncertain. The CDR3 loop spans 18 amino acids. Germline CDR1 and CDR2: LGHDT and YNNKEL (reference sequence). Trimming took 0 bases from V and 7 from J, leaving 19 bases between them. CDR3 amino acids: CASSQDFLILEPNSPLHF. The CDR3, as DNA: TGTGCCAGCAGCCAAGATTTCCTCATCCTGGAGCCGAATTCACCCCTCCACTTT.

This clonotype has more than one count but fewer than ten. V and J are TRBV6-1 and TRBJ1-4; 7 nucleotides align to TRBD1. The V and J ends lost 3 bases and 6 bases, in that order; junction bases with no gene match: 7. This CDR3 contains 15 residues. The germline gives CDR1 MNHNS, CDR2 SASEGT. This CDR3 is CASSDRQGGDEKLFF. CDR3 in DNA: TGTGCCAGCAGTGATCGACAGGGAGGTGATGAAAAACTGTTTTTT.

This clonotype was recorded at least ten times. The V and J genes are TRBV7-2 and TRBJ1-5; no reliable D call. The CDR3 is made up of 14 amino acids. Germline lookup yields CDR1 SGHTA and CDR2 FQGNSA. V lost 2 bases, J lost 3 bases, and 8 bases lay in between. The CDR3 spells CASSLSANNQPQHF. The CDR3 nucleotides are TGTGCCAGCAGCTTATCAGCAAACAATCAGCCCCAGCATTTT.

This clonotype was counted many times. The J gene is TRBJ2-1, the V gene TRBV12-3 or TRBV12-4; 10 positions match TRBD1. The J segment lost 5 bases and the V segment lost 5 bases, leaving 3 bases of the junction unmatched. This CDR3 region has 14 residues. The CDR3 loop is CASSPGQGNNEQFF. CDR3 DNA: TGTGCCAGCAGTCCGGGACAGGGGAACAATGAGCAGTTCTTC.

This chain joins TRBV7-8 and TRBJ2-3; 8 bases are a match to TRBD1. The CDR3 is 15 amino acids. The V gene's germline CDR1 is SGHVS and CDR2 FQNEAQ. The V and J ends lost 9 bases and 0 bases, in that order; junction bases with no gene match: 8. CDR3 residues: CASFRDRLSTDTQYF. The DNA for the CDR3 is TGTGCCAGTTTCCGGGACAGGCTTAGCACAGATACGCAGTATTTT. Using reference TRBV7-8 and TRBJ2-3 for the parts outside the CDR3, the full variable domain is GAGVSQSPRYKVAKRGQDVALRCDPISGHVSLFWYQQALGQGPEFLTYFQNEAQLDKSGLPSDRFFAERPEGSVSTLKIQRTQQEDSAVYLCASFRDRLSTDTQYFGPGTRLTVL.

The V gene is TRBV15, the J gene TRBJ2-3; D is uncertain. The CDR3 consists of 13 residues. Germline CDR1 reads LNHNV; CDR2 reads YYDKDF (reference sequence). V lost 0 bases and J 4 bases, leaving 5 bases between the germline ends. The CDR3 DNA reads as TGTGCCACCAGCAGAGATGGTCCAGATACGCAGTATTTT. As protein: CATSRDGPDTQYF.

This clonotype was seen a few times. The rearrangement links TRBV20-1 to TRBJ2-7, with TRBD2 matching over 10 bases. The CDR3 consists of 14 residues. With V trimmed by 3 bases and J by 5 bases, 7 bases remained unmatched. The germline V gene has CDR1 DFQATT and CDR2 SNEGSKA (reference sequence). The CDR3 loop is CSARVAGGLNEQYF. For the CDR3, the DNA is TGCAGTGCTAGGGTAGCGGGGGGCCTTAACGAGCAGTACTTC.

The chain links TRBV10-3 to TRBJ2-1; TRBD2 agrees at 14 bases. Germline V gene data show CDR1 as ENHRY and CDR2 as SYGVKD. The V and J ends lost 6 bases and 10 bases, in that order; junction bases with no gene match: 14. The CDR3 contains 17 residues. In DNA form, the CDR3 reads TGTGCCATCAGCCCCGGGACTAGCGGGAGTAGAGTAAGGGAGCAGTTCTTC. Protein sequence: CAISPGTSGSRVREQFF.

V is TRBV28 and J is TRBJ2-7, with D possibly being TRBD2 (7 bases). This CDR3 contains 16 residues. The V and J ends lost 2 bases and 3 bases respectively, with 17 bases between them. Germline values: CDR1 MDHEN, CDR2 SYDVKM. This CDR3 is CASSLPRGAPLYEQYF. The CDR3 nucleotides read TGTGCCAGCAGTTTACCCCGGGGGGCCCCGCTCTACGAGCAGTACTTC.

This clonotype has just a few counts. The chain carries TRBV6-1 and TRBJ1-2; tentative D call: TRBD1 (5 bases). The CDR3 extends over 12 amino acids. Deletions cut 6 bases from V and 6 bases from J, with 11 bases between. Germline V gene lookup returns CDR1 MNHNS and CDR2 SASEGT. The CDR3 spells CASRAGYNGYTF. The CDR3 bases are TGTGCCAGCAGGGCAGGGTATAATGGCTACACCTTC.

This clonotype was seen ten or more times. The chain carries TRBV7-9 and TRBJ2-2, with D unresolved. With 5 bases removed from V and 1 base from J, the gap between germline ends came to 11 bases. Germline CDR1 SEHNR, CDR2 FQNEAQ (reference sequence). The CDR3 consists of 15 residues. Here the CDR3 reads CASSPGLLNTGELFF. As DNA, the CDR3 is TGTGCCAGCAGCCCCGGGCTTCTGAACACCGGGGAGCTGTTTTTT.

This clonotype was detected many times. The CDR3 protein is CAISVSGVNTEAFF. As DNA, the CDR3 is TGTGCCATCAGTGTCAGCGGTGTAAACACTGAAGCTTTCTTT. The chain couples TRBV10-3 to TRBJ1-1; D not resolved. There are 14 residues in the CDR3. V lost 4 bases and J lost 2, with 11 bases in between. CDR1 and CDR2 from the germline V gene are ENHRY and SYGVKD.

This clonotype was picked up a small number of times. The rearrangement uses TRBV6-2 or TRBV6-3 and TRBJ1-2; unclear D gene. V dropped 1 base and J dropped 7 bases, with 10 bases sitting between them. The CDR3 sequence is 13 residues long. Germline values: CDR1 MNHEY, CDR2 SVGEGT. The CDR3 DNA reads TGTGCCAGCAGTTACTTCGGGCAGCCTGGCTACACCTTC. It encodes CASSYFGQPGYTF.

The sample holds a few counts of this clonotype. The genes are TRBV30 and TRBJ2-3; D might be TRBD1 (5 bases). The CDR3 runs 13 residues. With 2 bases removed from V and 2 bases from J, the gap between germline ends came to 8 bases. Looked up from germline, CDR1 is GTSNPN and CDR2 is SVGIG (reference sequence). The CDR3 DNA sequence: TGTGCCTGGAGTAGGGGTTACACAGATACGCAGTATTTT. This encodes CAWSRGYTDTQYF.

The genes are TRBV7-3 and TRBJ2-6, with D possibly called TRBD1 or TRBD2 (5 bases each). The CDR3 is made up of 17 amino acids. Trimming shortened V by 1 base and J by 0 bases, and 10 bases separated the two germline ends. CDR1 is SGHTA and CDR2 is FQGTGA in the germline V gene. The CDR3 DNA reads TGTGCCAGCAGCTTAATCGGGACCACCTCTGGGGCCAACGTCCTGACTTTC. Amino acid sequence: CASSLIGTTSGANVLTF.

This clonotype showed up just a few times. The chain links TRBV25-1 to TRBJ2-6, with a tentative D call TRBD1 (5 bases). The length of the CDR3 is 16 residues. Germline values: CDR1 MGHDK, CDR2 SYGVNS. V was trimmed by 5 bases and J by 4 bases, leaving 15 bases between them. The DNA of the CDR3 is TGTGCCAGCAGTAGAACAGGTTCTCCCGGGGCCAACGTCCTGACTTTC. Its protein is CASSRTGSPGANVLTF.

This clonotype has just a few counts. The J gene is TRBJ2-3, the V gene TRBV3-1; D not certain. There are 14 residues in the CDR3. V was pared by 9 bases and J by 4 bases, with 17 bases between. CDR1 is LGHDT, CDR2 YNNKEL, per germline (reference sequence). The CDR3 here is CASSLGARADTQYF. As DNA, the CDR3 is TGTGCCAGTTCTTTGGGCGCTCGGGCAGATACGCAGTATTTT.

This clonotype was counted a few times. V is TRBV5-4 and J is TRBJ2-2; D remains ambiguous. Looked up from germline, CDR1 is SGHNT and CDR2 is YYREEE (reference sequence). This CDR3 contains 15 residues. The V and J ends lost 0 bases and 2 bases respectively, with 8 bases between them. In DNA, the CDR3 is TGTGCCAGCAGCTTGGTGGGGTACAACACCGGGGAGCTGTTTTTT. Translation: CASSLVGYNTGELFF.

This clonotype was counted only a few times. This rearrangement joins TRBV15 to TRBJ2-3, with 11 bases fitting TRBD2. Germline trimming cut 3 bases from V and 7 bases from J; bases unmatched to any gene: 9. CDR1 LNHNV and CDR2 YYDKDF come from the germline V gene (reference sequence). The CDR3 spans 16 residues. The CDR3 bases are TGTGCCACCAGCAGGGTTAGCGGGGGGGCCTCATATACGCAGTATTTT. It specifies CATSRVSGGASYTQYF.

In this sample, this clonotype turned up a few times. The chain is built from TRBV5-1 and TRBJ2-2; a possible D gene is TRBD2 (6 bases). Deletions cut 4 bases from V and 1 base from J, with 20 bases between. Germline CDR1 and CDR2: SGHRS and YFSETQ. The CDR3 consists of 18 residues. As DNA, the CDR3 is TGCGCCAGCAGCCAACGGCGGGACGGTTCTGTGAACACCGGGGAGCTGTTTTTT. Translated, it gives CASSQRRDGSVNTGELFF.